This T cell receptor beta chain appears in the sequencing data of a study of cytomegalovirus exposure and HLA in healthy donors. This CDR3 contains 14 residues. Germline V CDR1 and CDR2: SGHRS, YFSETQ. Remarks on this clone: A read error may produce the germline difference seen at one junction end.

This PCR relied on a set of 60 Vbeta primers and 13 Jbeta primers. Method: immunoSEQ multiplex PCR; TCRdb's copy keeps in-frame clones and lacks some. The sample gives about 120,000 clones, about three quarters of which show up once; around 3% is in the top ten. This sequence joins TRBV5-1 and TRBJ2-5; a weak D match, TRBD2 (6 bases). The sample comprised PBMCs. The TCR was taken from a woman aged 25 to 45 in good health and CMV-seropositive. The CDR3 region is CASSTRAGGETQYF. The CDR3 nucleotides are TGTGCCAGCAGCACCCGGGCCGGGGGAGAGACCCAGTACTTC. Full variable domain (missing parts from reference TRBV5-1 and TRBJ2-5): KAGVTQTPRYLIKTRGQQVTLSCSPISGHRSVSWYQQTPGQGLQFLFEYFSETQRNKGNFPGRFSGRQFSNSRSEMNVSTLELGDSALYLCASSTRAGGETQYFGPGTRLLVL.